A single sample is the source of the 19 T cell receptor beta chains below, sequenced in a study of blood T cell repertoires in COVID-19. The repertoire was sequenced with immunoSEQ multiplex PCR; TCRdb's copy has only in-frame clones and lacks some. The table includes 130,000 to 150,000 clones, about 90% detected once. Sequencing was carried out using peripheral blood. The origin of the receptors is a man aged 80 or over with acute or convalescent COVID-19.

The genes are TRBV10-3 and TRBJ1-5; unclear D gene. Germline V CDR1 and CDR2: ENHRY, SYGVKD. Between the trimmed V and J ends, which lost 4 bases and 7 bases, there was a span of 14 bases. This CDR3 comprises 14 residues. As DNA, the CDR3 is TGTGCCATCAGTGTGGATCCCAGCGCCCAGCCCCAGCATTTT. This gives the protein CAISVDPSAQPQHF.

The V gene is TRBV30, the J gene TRBJ1-1; 7 bases map to TRBD1. Per germline, CDR1 GTSNPN and CDR2 SVGIG (reference sequence). The V gene end was trimmed by 3 bases and the J gene end by 0 bases; junction bases not matched to a gene: 1. The CDR3 runs to 13 residues. Written as DNA, the CDR3 is TGTGCCTGGAGGGGGACAGTGAACACTGAAGCTTTCTTT. Translating gives CAWRGTVNTEAFF.

The chain has TRBV19 and TRBJ2-1, with D possibly being TRBD1 (6 bases). CDR3 length: 17 residues. Germline V CDR1 and CDR2: LNHDA, SQIVND (reference sequence). V was shortened by 0 bases and J by 2 bases, with 14 bases between the two germline ends. The CDR3 nucleotides are TGTGCCAGTAGTATAGATCGCGTAGGGGGTCCCTACAATGAGCAGTTCTTC. Amino acid sequence: CASSIDRVGGPYNEQFF. The entire variable domain, with the rest obtained from reference TRBV19 and TRBJ2-1, is as follows: DGGITQSPKYLFRKEGQNVTLSCEQNLNHDAMYWYRQDPGQGLRLIYYSQIVNDFQKGDIAEGYSVSREKKESFPLTVTSAQKNPTAFYLCASSIDRVGGPYNEQFFGPGTRLTVL.

The V call is TRBV6-5, the J call TRBJ1-1, with a weak D call TRBD1 (5 bases). The CDR3 runs 12 residues. The V end was cut by 8 bases, the J end by 10 bases, with 17 bases between. Per germline, CDR1 MNHEY and CDR2 SVGAGI. The CDR3 bases are TGTGCCAGCTTTCCGAACGGGGGTCGAGCTTTCTTT. Protein: CASFPNGGRAFF.

The rearrangement uses TRBV3-1 (or the pseudogene TRBV3-2) and TRBJ2-5; tentatively, D is TRBD1 (6 bases). The ends were cut back, 5 bases at V and 3 bases at J, with 16 bases in the middle. The CDR3 totals 15 residues. CDR1 is LGHDT, CDR2 YNNKEL, per germline (reference sequence). The CDR3 bases are TGTGCCAGCAGCAAATATGGGGACACAAAAGAGACCCAGTACTTC. This encodes CASSKYGDTKETQYF.

The chain joins TRBV12-3 or TRBV12-4 to TRBJ2-7, with D tentatively TRBD2 (5 bases). The CDR3 runs 12 residues. Trimming took off 5 bases at V and 8 bases at J, with 13 bases between the two ends. The chain's CDR3 is CASSPDIAKQYF. DNA of the CDR3: TGTGCCAGCAGTCCCGACATAGCGAAGCAGTACTTC.

The V and J genes are TRBV6-7 and TRBJ1-6; 8 bases map to TRBD1. TRBV6-7 is treated as an ORF (open reading frame) with a function not yet certain. After removal of 5 bases from V and 9 bases from J, the junction contained 6 bases not matched to a gene. The CDR3 has 14 amino acids. CDR3 nucleotides: TGTGCCAGCAGTGCAGGGGGCCTGATTTCACCCCTCCACTTT. Translating gives CASSAGGLISPLHF.

The chain uses TRBV15 and TRBJ2-2; 14 positions match TRBD2. CDR1 is LNHNV, CDR2 YYDKDF, per germline (reference sequence). Trimming cost V 6 bases and J 4 bases; bases outside gene matches: 7. This CDR3 has 17 amino acids. CDR3 DNA sequence: TGTGCCACCAGGAGAATAGGACTAGCGGGGGGCACCGGGGAGCTGTTTTTT. This translates into CATRRIGLAGGTGELFF.

The chain combines TRBV28 with TRBJ2-3, with 10 nucleotides matching TRBD2. J lost 5 bases, V lost 6 bases, and 11 bases had no gene match. CDR3 length equals 16 residues. In germline, CDR1 is MDHEN, CDR2 SYDVKM. CDR3 sequence: CASRSQAGGRGDTQYF. In nucleotides, the CDR3 is TGTGCCAGCAGATCCCAAGCGGGGGGGCGGGGAGATACGCAGTATTTT.

A remark on this clone: A read error may produce the germline difference seen at one junction end. The chain carries TRBV18 and TRBJ2-3; D may be TRBD2 (5 bases). There are 14 residues in the CDR3. The germline V gene has CDR1 KGHSH and CDR2 LQKENI. The CDR3 DNA reads TGTGCCAGCTCTCCACTAGACTCCGCGGATACGCAGTATTTT. This sequence encodes CASSPLDSADTQYF.

J is TRBJ2-7 and V is TRBV27, with TRBD2 matching over 8 bases. Germline trimming cut 6 bases from V and 1 base from J; bases unmatched to any gene: 11. Per germline, CDR1 MNHEY and CDR2 SMNVEV (reference sequence). The CDR3 spans 16 residues. CDR3 sequence reads: CASSLTGLGHSYEQYF. CDR3 DNA: TGTGCCAGCAGCCTCACGGGACTAGGACATTCCTACGAGCAGTACTTC.

This clone was counted a single time. V gene TRBV28 combines with J gene TRBJ2-1; D may be TRBD2 (7 bases). V was cut by 5 bases and J by 2 bases, with 10 bases left in between. Looked up from germline, CDR1 is MDHEN and CDR2 is SYDVKM. The CDR3 is 14 residues long. CDR3 in DNA: TGTGCCAGCAGTAGGGGGGGGCCCTACAATGAGCAGTTCTTC. Amino acid sequence: CASSRGGPYNEQFF.

The gene calls are TRBV19 and TRBJ1-4; weak D call: TRBD1 (5 bases). The CDR3 sequence is 14 residues long. CDR1 is LNHDA and CDR2 is SQIVND in the germline V gene (reference sequence). V lost 7 bases and J 3 bases, leaving 12 bases between the germline ends. The CDR3 sequence is CASNDRRANEKLFF. Here the CDR3 DNA reads TGTGCCAGTAACGACAGAAGAGCTAATGAAAAACTGTTTTTT.

The chain uses TRBV6-6 and TRBJ2-6; perhaps TRBD1 as D (6 bases). Germline V gene data show CDR1 as MNHNY and CDR2 as SVGAGI (reference sequence). The CDR3 runs to 16 residues. V was trimmed by 5 bases and J by 2 bases, leaving 13 bases between them. Written as DNA, the CDR3 is TGTGCCAGCAGTCCCCCAGGGGTCACTGGGGCCAACGTCCTGACTTTC. It yields the protein CASSPPGVTGANVLTF.

The chain employs TRBV19 and TRBJ1-5; no reliable D call. The CDR3 is 17 amino acids. Trimming pared 5 bases from V and 0 bases from J, leaving 17 bases between. In germline, CDR1 is LNHDA, CDR2 SQIVND (reference sequence). The CDR3 sequence: CASSPSLRRYSNQPQHF. In DNA, the CDR3 is TGTGCCAGTAGTCCCTCTTTGAGAAGATATAGCAATCAGCCCCAGCATTTT.

The chain recombines TRBV5-1 with TRBJ1-2, with a possible D match to TRBD1 (5 bases). The V end lost 4 bases, the J end lost 4 bases, and 17 bases lay between the germline ends. CDR1 SGHRS and CDR2 YFSETQ come from the germline V gene. The CDR3 is 15 residues long. The CDR3 sequence is CASSPQGGGTYGYTF. Written as DNA, the CDR3 is TGCGCCAGCAGCCCCCAGGGCGGAGGGACCTATGGCTACACCTTC.

The CDR3 nucleotides are TGTGCCATCAGTGAGTCAGGGGGTTCACCCCTCCACTTT. Amino acids: CAISESGGSPLHF. The chain is built from TRBV10-3 and TRBJ1-6, with a tentative D call TRBD1 (6 bases). The germline V gene has CDR1 ENHRY and CDR2 SYGVKD. The CDR3 contains 13 residues. Trimming removed 0 bases at V and 9 bases at J, with 6 bases between.

The DNA for the CDR3 is TGCGCCAGCAGCTGGGGACAGGGGACGGGGGAGCAGTACTTC. Its protein is CASSWGQGTGEQYF. This rearrangement joins TRBV5-1 to TRBJ2-7; TRBD1 matches 10 bases. The length of the CDR3 is 14 residues. From germline, CDR1 is SGHRS and CDR2 YFSETQ. Losses at the gene ends were 3 bases for V and 7 bases for J; bases not matched to a gene: 7.

The CDR3 reads CAISDEDREHEQFF. The CDR3 nucleotides are TGTGCCATCAGTGATGAAGATCGGGAGCATGAGCAGTTCTTC. The rearrangement joins TRBV10-3 to TRBJ2-1, with D perhaps TRBD2 (6 bases). CDR3 size: 14 residues. V was pared by 3 bases and J by 8 bases, with 14 bases between. Germline-derived CDR1 and CDR2 are ENHRY and SYGVKD.